This TCR beta chain came from a study of post-analysis software for immune sequencing data. Study at large: Relapsing-remitting, secondary progressive and progressive-relapsing multiple sclerosis were all included among the disease courses.

There are 16 residues in the CDR3. Germline V CDR1 and CDR2: SGHTA, FQGNSA. The V and J ends lost 2 bases and 2 bases, in that order; junction bases with no gene match: 7. Libraries were made from TCR beta cDNA, and they carried unique molecular identifiers. The authors obtained roughly 500,000 cDNA molecules from about 0.94 to 9.7 million T cells. One entry per CDR3 protein, called by TCRdb with MiXCR from the PCR reads. The data show over 150,000 distinct CDR3 sequences, roughly 40% seen once. This clonotype appeared many times. Its antigen is currently unknown. Study-level points and caveats: People with multiple sclerosis had a significantly lower normalized Chao1 diversity than controls did. Those samples that were prepared in the same batch co-clustered strongly by F measure.

This clonotype originated in a girl aged 10-17 years with multiple sclerosis. V usage is TRBV7-2 and J usage is TRBJ2-3; TRBD1 agrees at 7 bases. Specimen: blood, collected after autologous hematopoietic stem cell transplantation. This chain's CDR3 is CASSLQGGGLTDTQYF. DNA of the CDR3: TGTGCCAGCAGCTTACAAGGGGGCGGTCTCACAGATACGCAGTATTTT. The whole variable domain, remainder taken from reference TRBV7-2 and TRBJ2-3, is GAGVSQSPSNKVTEKGKDVELRCDPISGHTALYWYRQSLGQGLEFLIYFQGNSAPDKSGLPSDRFSAERTGGSVSTLTIQRTQQEDSAVYLCASSLQGGGLTDTQYFGPGTRLTVL.